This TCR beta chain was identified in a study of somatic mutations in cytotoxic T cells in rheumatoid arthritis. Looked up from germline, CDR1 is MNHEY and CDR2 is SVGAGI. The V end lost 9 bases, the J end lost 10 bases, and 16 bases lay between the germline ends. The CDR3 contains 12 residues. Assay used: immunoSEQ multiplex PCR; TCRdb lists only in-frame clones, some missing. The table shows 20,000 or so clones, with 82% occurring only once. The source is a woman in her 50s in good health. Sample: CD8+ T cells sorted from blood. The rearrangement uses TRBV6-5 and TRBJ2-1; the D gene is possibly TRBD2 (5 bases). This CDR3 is CARGSWVQEQFF. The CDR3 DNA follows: TGTGCCAGGGGGAGTTGGGTACAGGAGCAGTTCTTC.